The 28 T cell receptor beta chains below come from one sample, sequenced in a study of Ad26.COV2.S vaccination and SARS-CoV-2 variants. Assay: immunoSEQ multiplex PCR; the TCRdb copy retains only in-frame clones and omits some. The sample has 150,000 to 200,000 clones; roughly 89% are singletons. This material consisted of peripheral blood, taken after recovery from COVID-19. The source of these receptors is a human donor who had recovered from COVID-19.

The chain couples TRBV18 to TRBJ2-4; TRBD2 matches 14 bases. Germline assignment: CDR1 KGHSH and CDR2 LQKENI. The CDR3 is 19 amino acids. Trimming at V came to 0 bases and at J to 2 bases, leaving 6 bases not matched to a gene. The CDR3 sequence: CASSPPTSGGALSKNIQYF. CDR3 in DNA: TGTGCCAGCTCACCACCGACTAGCGGGGGGGCTTTGTCCAAAAACATTCAGTACTTC.

With respect to this clone: The junction shows a germline mismatch at one end, possibly a read error. The gene calls are TRBV27 and TRBJ1-3; 7 bases are a match to TRBD1. Germline loops: CDR1 MNHEY, CDR2 SMNVEV (reference sequence). This CDR3 contains 15 residues. CDR3 region: CASSRQGKSGNAIYF. Here the CDR3 DNA reads TGTGCCAGCAGCAGACAGGGAAAAAGTGGAAACGCCATATATTTT.

The V and J genes are TRBV7-3 and TRBJ2-3; D is possibly TRBD1 (6 bases). Germline lookup yields CDR1 SGHTA and CDR2 FQGTGA. The CDR3 is made up of 15 amino acids. V was clipped by 5 bases and J by 2 bases, with 14 bases between them. DNA for the CDR3: TGTGCCAGCAGCCCAGGGGCGTCCCTCACAGATACGCAGTATTTT. Its protein product is CASSPGASLTDTQYF.

The rearrangement joins TRBV6-2 or TRBV6-3 to TRBJ2-4, with D perhaps given as TRBD1 or TRBD2 (5 bases each). Per germline, CDR1 MNHEY and CDR2 SVGEGT. With 0 bases removed from V and 0 bases from J, the gap between germline ends came to 21 bases. The CDR3 consists of 20 residues. The CDR3 reads CASSYSISGALLLAKNIQYF. The CDR3 nucleotides read TGTGCCAGCAGTTACTCGATATCCGGGGCGCTACTACTAGCCAAAAACATTCAGTACTTC.

V usage is TRBV19 and J usage is TRBJ2-3; D is unclear. In germline, CDR1 is LNHDA, CDR2 SQIVND (reference sequence). CDR3 size: 14 residues. The V end was cut by 10 bases, the J end by 6 bases, with 20 bases between. The CDR3 DNA reads as TGTGCCACCGCCGGACCCCCGTTTTGGGATACGCAGTATTTT. The encoded protein is CATAGPPFWDTQYF.

This clone appeared a single time. This chain joins TRBV7-9 and TRBJ1-2, with no clear D. Trimming removed 5 bases from V and 1 base from J, with 11 bases in between. CDR1 is SEHNR and CDR2 is FQNEAQ in the germline V gene (reference sequence). This CDR3 region has 14 residues. The CDR3 bases are TGTGCCAGCAGCCTTTCCGGTATTAACTATGGCTACACCTTC. Translating gives CASSLSGINYGYTF.

The chain links TRBV19 to TRBJ1-1, with 7 bases fitting TRBD1. The germline V gene encodes CDR1 LNHDA and CDR2 SQIVND (reference sequence). V was clipped by 7 bases and J by 0 bases; unmatched bases: 8. The CDR3 sequence is 15 residues long. This chain's CDR3 is CASTPSGTVNTEAFF. The CDR3 bases are TGTGCCAGTACCCCAAGCGGGACAGTGAACACTGAAGCTTTCTTT. The complete variable domain, with remaining parts taken from reference TRBV19 and TRBJ1-1, reads DGGITQSPKYLFRKEGQNVTLSCEQNLNHDAMYWYRQDPGQGLRLIYYSQIVNDFQKGDIAEGYSVSREKKESFPLTVTSAQKNPTAFYLCASTPSGTVNTEAFFGQGTRLTVV.

V usage is TRBV18 and J usage is TRBJ1-5; D perhaps matches TRBD1 (6 bases). V gave up 0 bases and J gave up 1 base, with 10 bases separating them. This CDR3 is 16 amino acids long. Germline V lookup: CDR1 KGHSH, CDR2 LQKENI. The CDR3 DNA follows: TGTGCCAGCTCACCACCAGGGGGTGAGAGCAATCAGCCCCAGCATTTT. Translating gives CASSPPGGESNQPQHF.

The chain has TRBV7-9 and TRBJ2-1; D not resolved. There are 12 residues in the CDR3. V was trimmed by 5 bases and J by 9 bases, leaving 11 bases between them. Germline V lookup: CDR1 SEHNR, CDR2 FQNEAQ (reference sequence). CDR3 sequence: CASSLWVGEQFF. The CDR3 nucleotides read TGTGCCAGCAGCCTATGGGTCGGTGAGCAGTTCTTC.

J is TRBJ2-7 and V is TRBV5-6; 10 bases line up with TRBD1. The CDR3 totals 15 residues. Trimming at V came to 3 bases and at J to 0 bases, leaving 3 bases not matched to a gene. Germline V lookup: CDR1 SGHDT, CDR2 YYEEEE. The CDR3 coding sequence is TGTGCCAGCAGCTGGGGGACAGGGGTCTCCTACGAGCAGTACTTC. Translating gives CASSWGTGVSYEQYF.

The V call is TRBV21-1, the J call TRBJ1-5. TRBV21-1 is a recognized pseudogene. The CDR3 consists of 13 residues. CDR3 nucleotide sequence: TGTGCCAGCAGCAAAGGTCGGCGTCAGCCCCAGCATTTT. It codes for CASSKGRRQPQHF.

On this clone: One junction end disagrees with the germline gene, perhaps due to a read error. J is TRBJ1-2 and V is TRBV2; D not resolved. The CDR3 sequence is 13 residues long. Germline V lookup: CDR1 SNHLY, CDR2 FYNNEI. CDR3 sequence (DNA): TGTGCCAGCAGCGAAGAGAGTAACTATGGCTACACCTTC. As protein: CASSEESNYGYTF.

In nucleotides, the CDR3 is TGTGCCAGCAGTTACGGGGGGGAACTGTTTTTT. This translates into CASSYGGELFF. The V gene is TRBV6-5, the J gene TRBJ1-4, with a possible D match to TRBD1 (5 bases). Germline CDR1 reads MNHEY; CDR2 reads SVGAGI. The CDR3 covers 11 residues. With 2 bases removed from V and 12 bases from J, the gap between germline ends came to 7 bases.

The chain couples TRBV4-1 to TRBJ2-1, with TRBD2 matching 10 bases. Germline V gene lookup returns CDR1 MGHRA and CDR2 YSYEKL. J gave up 4 bases and V 7 bases, and 4 bases lay outside the gene matches. The CDR3 sequence is 14 residues long. The CDR3 DNA sequence: TGCGCCAGCAAACGAGCGGGAGGGTACAATGAGCAGTTCTTC. It is translated as CASKRAGGYNEQFF.

The chain employs TRBV5-1 and TRBJ1-4; D is perhaps TRBD1 (6 bases). Germline V gene lookup returns CDR1 SGHRS and CDR2 YFSETQ. The CDR3 contains 15 residues. V dropped 0 bases and J dropped 8 bases, with 14 bases sitting between them. The CDR3 loop is CASSLATGSGEKLFF. The DNA of the CDR3 is TGCGCCAGCAGCTTGGCAACAGGGTCTGGCGAAAAACTGTTTTTT.

The J gene is TRBJ2-3, the V gene TRBV9, with D possibly called TRBD1 or TRBD2 (5 bases each). The V end was cut by 2 bases, the J end by 1 base, with 14 bases between. Germline V gene data show CDR1 as SGDLS and CDR2 as YYNGEE. The CDR3 contains 16 residues. This chain's CDR3 is CASSVGPMDGTDTQYF. CDR3 coding DNA: TGTGCCAGCAGCGTGGGACCAATGGACGGCACAGATACGCAGTATTTT.

V and J are TRBV19 and TRBJ2-3; D gene unclear. The CDR3 spans 13 residues. Trimming removed 10 bases from V and 4 bases from J, with 15 bases in between. The germline V gene encodes CDR1 LNHDA and CDR2 SQIVND (reference sequence). The CDR3 region has the DNA TGTGCCACCTCGTGGGTAAAGGCAGATACGCAGTATTTT. Translating it yields CATSWVKADTQYF.

The chain recombines TRBV7-3 with TRBJ1-3, with 11 bases fitting TRBD1. This CDR3 is 15 amino acids long. Germline trimming cut 3 bases from V and 6 bases from J; bases unmatched to any gene: 4. The germline V gene encodes CDR1 SGHTA and CDR2 FQGTGA. The CDR3 nucleotides read TGTGCCAGCAGCTTTGGACAGGGGGCATCAAACACCATATATTTT. This codes for CASSFGQGASNTIYF. Filled out from reference TRBV7-3 and TRBJ1-3, the complete variable domain reads GAGVSQTPSNKVTEKGKYVELRCDPISGHTALYWYRQSLGQGPEFLIYFQGTGAADDSGLPNDRFFAVRPEGSVSTLKIQRTERGDSAVYLCASSFGQGASNTIYFGEGSWLTVV.

In DNA, the CDR3 is TGTGCCAGCAGCTTAGCAGGGGGCAACTACGAGCAGTACTTC. It translates to CASSLAGGNYEQYF. This chain uses TRBV7-8 with TRBJ2-7, with 7 bases fitting TRBD1. V trimming: 0 bases; J trimming: 3 bases; junction bases outside the gene matches: 2. The CDR3 length is 14 residues. Germline assignment: CDR1 SGHVS and CDR2 FQNEAQ.

This clone has only one observation. The rearrangement uses TRBV19 and TRBJ1-1, with TRBD1 matching 10 bases. CDR1 and CDR2 from the germline V gene are LNHDA and SQIVND (reference sequence). Trimming at V came to 5 bases and at J to 1 base, leaving 4 bases not matched to a gene. This CDR3 is 15 amino acids long. The CDR3 here is CASSSGTGANTEAFF. The CDR3 region has the DNA TGTGCCAGTAGTTCCGGGACAGGGGCGAACACTGAAGCTTTCTTT.

The V and J genes are TRBV11-2 and TRBJ1-6, with D unclear. This CDR3 comprises 13 residues. From germline, CDR1 is SGHAT and CDR2 FQNNGV. Trimming took 6 bases from V and 7 from J, leaving 10 bases between them. The CDR3 region is CASSPLLNSPLHF. The CDR3 bases are TGTGCCAGCAGTCCTCTACTCAATTCACCCCTCCACTTT.

This clone was found once. DNA of the CDR3: TGCGCCAGCAGCTGGGACGCTAACTATGGCTACACCTTC. Protein product: CASSWDANYGYTF. The chain uses TRBV5-1 and TRBJ1-2, with a tentative D call TRBD1 (5 bases). From germline, CDR1 is SGHRS and CDR2 YFSETQ. This CDR3 comprises 13 residues. The germline V and J ends were trimmed by 3 bases and 0 bases, with 6 bases remaining between them.

V usage is TRBV9 and J usage is TRBJ1-3, with 8 bases lining up with TRBD1. V lost 1 base to trimming and J lost 2 bases; unmatched junction nucleotides: 2. From germline, CDR1 is SGDLS and CDR2 YYNGEE. The CDR3 is made up of 15 amino acids. The CDR3 DNA sequence: TGTGCCAGCAGCGTACAGGGGGCTGCTGGAAACACCATATATTTT. Translated, it gives CASSVQGAAGNTIYF.

V is TRBV23-1 and J is TRBJ2-1; D remains unclear. TRBV23-1 is given ORF status, its function remaining uncertain. CDR3 length: 15 amino acids. V shed 2 bases and J shed 0 bases, with 8 bases lying between them. The CDR3, as DNA: TGCGCCAGCAGTCAAGGTACGGTCTCCTACAATGAGCAGTTCTTC. This codes for CASSQGTVSYNEQFF.

V is TRBV7-9 and J is TRBJ2-3; 7 bases agree with TRBD2. V lost 6 bases to trimming and J lost 2 bases; unmatched junction nucleotides: 5. The CDR3 covers 14 residues. CDR1 SEHNR and CDR2 FQNEAQ come from the germline V gene (reference sequence). CDR3 nucleotides: TGTGCCAGCAGTGGGACTATCTACACAGATACGCAGTATTTT. Translating it yields CASSGTIYTDTQYF.

The chain combines TRBV5-8 with TRBJ2-3, with a possible D match to TRBD1 (6 bases). Germline V gene data show CDR1 as SGHTS and CDR2 as YDEGEE. The CDR3 totals 16 residues. The germline V and J ends were trimmed by 0 bases and 5 bases, with 16 bases remaining between them. The CDR3 sequence: CASSLGDLRGGDTQYF. The CDR3, as DNA: TGTGCCAGCAGCTTGGGAGACCTCAGGGGTGGAGATACGCAGTATTTT. The whole variable domain, filled in from reference TRBV5-8 and TRBJ2-3, reads EAGVTQSPTHLIKTRGQQATLRCSPISGHTSVYWYQQALGLGLQFLLWYDEGEERNRGNFPPRFSGRQFPNYSSELNVNALELEDSALYLCASSLGDLRGGDTQYFGPGTRLTVL.

The chain has TRBV4-2 and TRBJ1-6, with D perhaps TRBD1 (5 bases). Trimming left V 3 bases short and J 6 bases short, with 18 bases between. Germline CDR1 and CDR2: LGHNA and YNFKEQ. The CDR3 runs to 17 residues. CDR3 in amino acids: CASSQEISGTVNSPLHF. The CDR3, as DNA: TGTGCCAGCAGCCAGGAGATCTCCGGGACGGTTAATTCACCCCTCCACTTT.

The chain is built from TRBV2 and TRBJ2-5; D may be TRBD1 (8 bases). Germline loops: CDR1 SNHLY, CDR2 FYNNEI. CDR3 size: 15 residues. With 8 bases removed from V and 0 bases from J, the gap between germline ends came to 16 bases. This CDR3 is CASGEQGGYQETQYF. As DNA, the CDR3 is TGTGCCAGCGGGGAACAGGGGGGGTACCAAGAGACCCAGTACTTC.